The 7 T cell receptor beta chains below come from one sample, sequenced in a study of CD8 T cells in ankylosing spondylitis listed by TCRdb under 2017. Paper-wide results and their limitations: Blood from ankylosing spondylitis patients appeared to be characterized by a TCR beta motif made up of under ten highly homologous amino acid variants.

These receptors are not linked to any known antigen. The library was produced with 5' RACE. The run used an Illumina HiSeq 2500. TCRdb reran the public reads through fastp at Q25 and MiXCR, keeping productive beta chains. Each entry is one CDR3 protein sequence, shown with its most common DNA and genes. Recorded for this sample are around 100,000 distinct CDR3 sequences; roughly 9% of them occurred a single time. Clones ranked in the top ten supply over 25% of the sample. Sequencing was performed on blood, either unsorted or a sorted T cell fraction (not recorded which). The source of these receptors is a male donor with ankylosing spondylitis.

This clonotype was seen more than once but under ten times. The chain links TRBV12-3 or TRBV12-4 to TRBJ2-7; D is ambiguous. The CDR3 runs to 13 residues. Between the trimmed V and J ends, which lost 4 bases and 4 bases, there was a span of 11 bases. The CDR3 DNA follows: TGTGCCAGCAGTTCGGCAGGCATTTACGAGCAGTACGTC. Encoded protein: CASSSAGIYEQYV.

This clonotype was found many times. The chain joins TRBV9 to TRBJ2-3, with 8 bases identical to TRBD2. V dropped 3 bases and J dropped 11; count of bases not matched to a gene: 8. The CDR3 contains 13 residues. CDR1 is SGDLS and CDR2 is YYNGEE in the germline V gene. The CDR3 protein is CASSAGSGGKQYF. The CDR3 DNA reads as TGTGCCAGCAGCGCCGGGTCGGGGGGGAAGCAGTATTTT.

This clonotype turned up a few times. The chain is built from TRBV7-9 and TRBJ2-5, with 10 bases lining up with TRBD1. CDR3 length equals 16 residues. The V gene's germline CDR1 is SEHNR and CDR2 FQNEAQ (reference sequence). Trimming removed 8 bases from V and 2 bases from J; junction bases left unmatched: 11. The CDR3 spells CASGSRDRGVQETQYF. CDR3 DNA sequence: TGTGCCAGCGGGTCGAGGGACAGGGGCGTACAAGAGACCCAGTACTTC.

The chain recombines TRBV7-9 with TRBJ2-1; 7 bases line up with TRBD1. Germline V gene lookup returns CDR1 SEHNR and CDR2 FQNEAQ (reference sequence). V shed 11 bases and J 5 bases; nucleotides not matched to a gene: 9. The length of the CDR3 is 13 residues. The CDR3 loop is CAPLGGPDNEQFF. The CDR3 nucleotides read TGTGCCCCCCTAGGGGGCCCTGACAATGAGCAGTTCTTC.

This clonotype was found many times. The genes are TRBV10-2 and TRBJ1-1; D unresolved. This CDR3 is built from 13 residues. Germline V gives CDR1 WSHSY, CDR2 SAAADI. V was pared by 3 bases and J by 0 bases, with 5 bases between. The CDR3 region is CASSDWLNTEAFF. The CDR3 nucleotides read TGCGCCAGCAGTGATTGGCTGAACACTGAAGCTTTCTTT.

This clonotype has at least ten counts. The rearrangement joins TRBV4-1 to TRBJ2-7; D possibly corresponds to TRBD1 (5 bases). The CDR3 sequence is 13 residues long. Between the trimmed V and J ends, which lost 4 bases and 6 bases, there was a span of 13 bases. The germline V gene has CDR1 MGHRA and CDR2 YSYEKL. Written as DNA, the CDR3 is TGCGCCAGCAGCCGAGGACAAGTCTCCGAGCAGTACGTC. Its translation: CASSRGQVSEQYV.

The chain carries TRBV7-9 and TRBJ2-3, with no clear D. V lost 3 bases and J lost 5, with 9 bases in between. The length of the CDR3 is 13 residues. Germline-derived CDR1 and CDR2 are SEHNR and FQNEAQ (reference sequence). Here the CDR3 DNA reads TGTGCCAGCAGCTTCCCTCTGGGAGATACGCAGTATTTT. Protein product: CASSFPLGDTQYF. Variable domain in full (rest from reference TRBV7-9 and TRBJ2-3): DTGVSQNPRHKITKRGQNVTFRCDPISEHNRLYWYRQTLGQGPEFLTYFQNEAQLEKSRLLSDRFSAERPKGSFSTLEIQRTEQGDSAMYLCASSFPLGDTQYFGPGTRLTVL.